The rows below give T cell receptor beta chains drawn from one sample of a study of PD-L1 blockade in urothelial cancer. Generated by immunoSEQ multiplex PCR, the TCRdb table keeps only in-frame clones and is missing some. The repertoire includes about 45,000 clones, roughly four fifths of them detected once, and roughly an eighth sits in the top ten. This material consisted of PBMCs, taken around atezolizumab (anti-PD-L1) treatment. The receptors come from a man aged 55 to 70 with urothelial cancer. The CDR3 runs from the conserved cysteine through the conserved F or W. Fields, in order: V gene, D gene, clone size, J gene, CDR3 protein, CDR3 DNA. A D gene is named only where the DNA matches it firmly. Size is stated for part of the rows, as once, few or many counts, or as a class when the clone is expanded.

TRBV5-1	TRBD1	NA	TRBJ2-7	CASSLGRDRGAEQYF	TGCGCCAGCAGCTTGGGGCGGGACAGGGGAGCCGAGCAGTACTTC
TRBV19	NA	once	TRBJ2-1	CASSIGGMVGNEQFF	TGTGCCAGTAGTATTGGCGGGATGGTCGGCAATGAGCAGTTCTTC
TRBV19	TRBD1	NA	TRBJ1-2	CASRTDRGFGGYTF	TGTGCCAGTAGGACGGACAGGGGGTTTGGGGGCTACACCTTC
TRBV6-6	TRBD2	NA	TRBJ2-1	CASTGGGEYNEQFF	TGTGCCAGCACGGGGGGGGGTGAGTACAATGAGCAGTTCTTC
TRBV27	NA	NA	TRBJ2-1	CASSPSGGPYNEQFF	TGTGCCAGCAGTCCCTCCGGGGGGCCATACAATGAGCAGTTCTTC
TRBV2	NA	NA	TRBJ2-5	CASSDYPYWYF	TGTGCCAGCAGTGATTATCCGTACTGGTACTTC
TRBV11-2	TRBD2	once	TRBJ2-3	CASSPQGRGGPDTQYF	TGTGCCAGCAGCCCACAGGGGCGGGGGGGCCCAGATACGCAGTATTTT
TRBV6-4	TRBD1	NA	TRBJ2-2	CASRYGTGPAGELFF	TGTGCCAGCAGGTACGGGACAGGGCCTGCCGGGGAGCTGTTTTTT
TRBV2	NA	medium-sized	TRBJ1-1	CASSEVGENTEAFF	TGTGCCAGCAGTGAAGTGGGAGAAAACACTGAAGCTTTCTTT
TRBV19	TRBD1	NA	TRBJ1-1	CATGGQANTEAFF	TGTGCCACAGGCGGACAGGCTAACACTGAAGCTTTCTTT
TRBV5-5	TRBD1	many	TRBJ2-7	CASSSGTASEQYF	TGTGCCAGCAGCTCGGGGACAGCTTCCGAGCAGTACTTC
TRBV6-5	NA	NA	TRBJ2-3	CASRYGTDTQYF	TGTGCCAGCAGGTATGGCACAGATACGCAGTATTTT
TRBV7-2	NA	NA	TRBJ2-2	CASSATTNPGELFF	TGTGCCAGCAGCGCCACGACTAATCCCGGGGAGCTGTTTTTT
TRBV7-2	NA	NA	TRBJ2-3	CASSSRLGSGTDTQYF	TGTGCCAGCAGCTCAAGACTAGGGTCGGGAACAGATACGCAGTATTTT
TRBV27	TRBD1	NA	TRBJ1-6	CASSSSGQLNSPLHF	TGTGCCAGCAGTTCCTCGGGACAGCTAAATTCACCCCTCCACTTT
TRBV30	NA	once	TRBJ2-6	CACSTGPSSGANVLTF	TGTGCCTGCTCGACAGGTCCTAGCTCTGGGGCCAACGTCCTGACTTTC
TRBV7-6	TRBD2	NA	TRBJ2-1	CASSLSHSGGSFAYNEQFF	TGTGCCAGCAGCTTGAGTCATAGCGGGGGGTCTTTCGCCTACAATGAGCAGTTCTTC
TRBV5-1	NA	NA	TRBJ1-4	CASSGAGTNEKLFF	TGCGCCAGCTCTGGGGCAGGAACTAATGAAAAACTGTTTTTT
TRBV6-1	TRBD2	NA	TRBJ2-5	CASSETGTSGGGETQYF	TGTGCCAGCAGTGAAACCGGGACTAGCGGGGGCGGAGAGACCCAGTACTTC
TRBV14	TRBD2	once	TRBJ2-3	CASGSSGGAHTQYF	TGTGCCAGCGGATCTAGCGGGGGGGCTCATACGCAGTATTTT
TRBV27	TRBD1	NA	TRBJ1-6	CASKTPGQGNSPLHF	TGTGCCAGCAAAACTCCGGGACAGGGAAATTCACCCCTCCACTTT
TRBV6-5	NA	NA	TRBJ1-1	CASSSKIGTVNTEAFF	TGTGCCAGCAGTTCCAAAATCGGGACTGTCAACACTGAAGCTTTCTTT
TRBV18	TRBD1	NA	TRBJ1-3	CASSPDGQGYTIYF	TGTGCCAGCTCGCCTGACGGACAGGGATACACCATATATTTT
TRBV28	NA	NA	TRBJ2-7	CASRLQGYKYEQYF	TGTGCCAGCAGACTACAGGGTTATAAGTACGAGCAGTACTTC
TRBV5-1	NA	few	TRBJ2-6	CASSPTAGANVLTF	TGCGCCAGCAGCCCCACAGCTGGGGCCAACGTCCTGACTTTC
TRBV7-8	TRBD2	NA	TRBJ2-1	CASSLTSGRYNEQFF	TGTGCCAGCAGCTTAACTAGCGGGAGGTACAATGAGCAGTTCTTC
TRBV14	NA	NA	TRBJ1-2	CASSQDLGRGYTF	TGTGCCAGCAGCCAAGATTTGGGGCGAGGCTACACCTTC
TRBV29-1	NA	once	TRBJ2-3	CSAPRTSSTDTQYF	TGCAGCGCCCCCCGAACATCAAGCACAGATACGCAGTATTTT
TRBV10-2	NA	NA	TRBJ1-1	CASSAEGTEAFF	TGCGCCAGCAGTGCCGAGGGCACTGAAGCTTTCTTT
TRBV5-5	TRBD1	NA	TRBJ2-1	CASSLGQGAYNEQFF	TGTGCCAGCAGCTTGGGACAGGGGGCTTACAATGAGCAGTTCTTC
TRBV10-3	NA	NA	TRBJ1-2	CAIRMDSYGYTF	TGTGCCATCAGAATGGACAGCTATGGCTACACCTTC
TRBV7-9	NA	NA	TRBJ1-3	CASSFAGHGNTIYF	TGTGCCAGCAGCTTTGCAGGGCATGGAAACACCATATATTTT
TRBV7-2	TRBD1	NA	TRBJ2-7	CASSPNRGYEQYF	TGTGCCAGCAGCCCCAACAGGGGCTACGAGCAGTACTTC